One and the same sample provided the 13 T cell receptor beta chains below, sequenced in a study of CD8 T cells in ankylosing spondylitis (dated by TCRdb to 2015 to 2018). Summary of the overall study and its limitations: A TCR beta motif made up of several highly homologous amino acid variants appeared to be characteristic of blood from ankylosing spondylitis patients.

No antigen has been assigned to these receptors. Library creation used 5' RACE. Sequencing took place on an Illumina HiSeq 2500. TCRdb ran its own pipeline on the public reads, namely fastp trimming at Q25 and MiXCR clone calling, and kept in-frame beta chains. Rows matching on CDR3 protein sequence are summarized as one entry with the most common DNA and genes. The sample data list roughly 700,000 distinct CDR3 sequences, and around 17% of these were observed just once. Under 20% of the sample rests with the top ten. Specimen: blood, either unsorted or a sorted T cell fraction (not recorded which). The receptors were sampled from a male donor with ankylosing spondylitis.

V gene TRBV2 combines with J gene TRBJ1-2; 7 bases agree with TRBD1. V lost 2 bases, J lost 0 bases, and 3 bases stayed unmatched. The CDR3 is 15 residues long. CDR1 SNHLY and CDR2 FYNNEI come from the germline V gene. CDR3 residues: CASSERGQSNYGYTF. CDR3 bases: TGTGCCAGCAGTGAACGGGGACAGTCTAACTATGGCTACACCTTC. Full variable domain (remainder filled in from reference TRBV2 and TRBJ1-2): EPEVTQTPSHQVTQMGQEVILRCVPISNHLYFYWYRQILGQKVEFLVSFYNNEISEKSEIFDDQFSVERPDGSNFTLKIRSTKLEDSAMYFCASSERGQSNYGYTFGSGTRLTVV.

The genes are TRBV6-5 and TRBJ1-2; D remains unclear. CDR1 is MNHEY and CDR2 is SVGAGI in the germline V gene. The CDR3 runs to 13 residues. V was clipped by 4 bases and J by 0 bases, with 6 bases between them. This CDR3 is CASSSPANYGYTF. The DNA of the CDR3 is TGTGCCAGCAGTTCTCCAGCTAACTATGGCTACACCTTC.

In this sample, this clonotype turned up a few times. This chain joins TRBV7-8 and TRBJ2-1; 10 nucleotides align to TRBD2. V lost 5 bases and J lost 4; bases outside the gene matches: 8. CDR1 is SGHVS, CDR2 FQNEAQ, per germline. The CDR3 is 16 residues long. The CDR3, as DNA: TGTGCCAGCAGCCGACTGCCAGCGGGAGGGTACAATGAGCAGTTCTTC. Translated: CASSRLPAGGYNEQFF.

This clonotype showed up just a few times. The chain uses TRBV7-3 and TRBJ2-1, with D perhaps TRBD2 (6 bases). V lost 2 bases, J lost 9 bases, and 17 bases lay in between. There are 15 residues in the CDR3. In germline, CDR1 is SGHTA, CDR2 FQGTGA. CDR3 nucleotide sequence: TGTGCCAGCAGCTTATATGGCGGGGCGGGTGGTGAGCAGTTCTTC. Protein product: CASSLYGGAGGEQFF. Combining the CDR3 with reference TRBV7-3 and TRBJ2-1 gives the whole variable domain GAGVSQTPSNKVTEKGKYVELRCDPISGHTALYWYRQSLGQGPEFLIYFQGTGAADDSGLPNDRFFAVRPEGSVSTLKIQRTERGDSAVYLCASSLYGGAGGEQFFGPGTRLTVL.

The chain uses TRBV4-1 and TRBJ2-5; 11 bases match TRBD2. V dropped 4 bases and J dropped 4; count of bases not matched to a gene: 5. This CDR3 has 15 residues. The germline gives CDR1 MGHRA, CDR2 YSYEKL. The CDR3 here is CASSPSGTSGETQYF. The CDR3 DNA sequence: TGCGCCAGCAGCCCTTCTGGGACTAGCGGAGAGACCCAGTACTTC.

This clonotype came up a few times. The V gene is TRBV12-3 or TRBV12-4, the J gene TRBJ2-2, with TRBD1 matching 8 bases. The CDR3 loop spans 15 amino acids. The junction had 5 bases not matched to a gene; V was cut back by 3 bases and J by 5 bases. Written as DNA, the CDR3 is TGTGCCAGCAGTTTGGACAGGGTAGGGACCGGGGAGCTGTTTTTT. It translates to CASSLDRVGTGELFF.

This clonotype has only a few counts. The V call is TRBV4-1, the J call TRBJ2-1; D gene ambiguous. Trimming removed 0 bases from V and 1 base from J, with 13 bases in between. Germline lookup yields CDR1 MGHRA and CDR2 YSYEKL. This CDR3 contains 17 residues. CDR3 DNA sequence: TGCGCCAGCAGCCAAGATGTAATGGAACTTTCCTACAATGAGCAGTTCTTC. Translated, it gives CASSQDVMELSYNEQFF.

The V gene is TRBV6-1, the J gene TRBJ2-3, with D tentatively TRBD2 (5 bases). Germline V gene sequence: CDR1 MNHNS, CDR2 SASEGT. V lost 7 bases, J lost 1 base, and 9 bases lay in between. The CDR3 is 13 amino acids. The CDR3 coding sequence is TGTGCCAGCACGCGGGCTGGCACAGATACGCAGTATTTT. The encoded protein is CASTRAGTDTQYF.

DNA for the CDR3: TGTGCCAGCAGTTACACCCGACAGAACTTTCTGTTTTTT. The encoded protein is CASSYTRQNFLFF. V usage is TRBV6-5 and J usage is TRBJ1-4; D may be TRBD1 (5 bases). Trimming removed 2 bases at V and 14 bases at J, with 15 bases between. Germline loops: CDR1 MNHEY, CDR2 SVGAGI. The CDR3 totals 13 residues.

The sample holds a few counts of this clonotype. The chain combines TRBV25-1 with TRBJ1-1; D remains unclear. Germline CDR1 MGHDK, CDR2 SYGVNS. The CDR3 totals 14 residues. V lost 4 bases and J lost 3, with 12 bases in between. The CDR3 DNA reads as TGTGCCAGCAGTGTCCTGGACTGGGACACTGAAGCTTTCTTT. It codes for CASSVLDWDTEAFF.

This clonotype came up a few times. The V call is TRBV7-9, the J call TRBJ2-1, with a weak D call TRBD2 (6 bases). CDR1 SEHNR and CDR2 FQNEAQ come from the germline V gene (reference sequence). The CDR3 is made up of 17 amino acids. Trimming removed 4 bases at V and 2 bases at J, with 18 bases between. The CDR3 spells CASSWSSVGGPYNEQFF. The CDR3, as DNA: TGTGCCAGCAGCTGGTCCTCAGTGGGGGGTCCCTACAATGAGCAGTTCTTC.

The chain combines TRBV10-3 with TRBJ2-3, with D unclear. In germline, CDR1 is ENHRY, CDR2 SYGVKD. Trimming pared 3 bases from V and 2 bases from J, leaving 6 bases between. The CDR3 length is 13 residues. CDR3 coding DNA: TGTGCCATCAGTGATCTATCCACAGATACGCAGTATTTT. Its translation is CAISDLSTDTQYF.

V usage is TRBV7-9 and J usage is TRBJ1-1; no clear D gene. The V end was cut by 3 bases, the J end by 4 bases, with 15 bases between. The CDR3 runs to 15 residues. CDR1 SEHNR and CDR2 FQNEAQ come from the germline V gene (reference sequence). The CDR3 coding sequence is TGTGCCAGCAGCTTTAAAGGGAGGGTTAGCACTGAAGCTTTCTTT. It codes for CASSFKGRVSTEAFF.